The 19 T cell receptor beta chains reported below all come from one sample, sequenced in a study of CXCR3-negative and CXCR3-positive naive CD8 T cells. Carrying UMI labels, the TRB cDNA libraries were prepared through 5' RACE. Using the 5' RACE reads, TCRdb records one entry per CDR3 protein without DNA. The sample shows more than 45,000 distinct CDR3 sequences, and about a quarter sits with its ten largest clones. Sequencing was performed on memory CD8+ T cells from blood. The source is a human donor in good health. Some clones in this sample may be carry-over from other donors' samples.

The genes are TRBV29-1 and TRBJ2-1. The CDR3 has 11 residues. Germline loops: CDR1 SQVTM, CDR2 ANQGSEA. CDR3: CSVISSNEQFF.

The CDR3 here is CASSPRWGLEAQYF. The chain combines TRBV7-9 with TRBJ2-3; TCRdb calls TRBD2, which cannot be checked without DNA. Germline CDR1 is SEHNR and CDR2 is FQNEAQ (reference sequence). The length of the CDR3 is 14 residues.

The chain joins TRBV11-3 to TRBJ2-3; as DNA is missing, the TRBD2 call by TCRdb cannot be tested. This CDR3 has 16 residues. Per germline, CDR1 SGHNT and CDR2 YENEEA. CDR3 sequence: CASRNQERGITDTQYF.

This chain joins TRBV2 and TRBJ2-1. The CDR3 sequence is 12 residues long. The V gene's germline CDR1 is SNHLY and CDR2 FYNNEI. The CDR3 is CASSEVINEQFF.

This CDR3 reads CATSRPEEIPGNTIYF. The genes are TRBV15 and TRBJ1-3; TCRdb selects TRBD1, and the lack of DNA leaves this call unchecked. This CDR3 has 16 amino acids. The germline V gene encodes CDR1 LNHNV and CDR2 YYDKDF (reference sequence).

The CDR3 reads CSARKTDTEAFF. The V gene is TRBV20-1, the J gene TRBJ1-1. Germline V gene lookup returns CDR1 DFQATT and CDR2 SNEGSKA (reference sequence). The CDR3 covers 12 residues.

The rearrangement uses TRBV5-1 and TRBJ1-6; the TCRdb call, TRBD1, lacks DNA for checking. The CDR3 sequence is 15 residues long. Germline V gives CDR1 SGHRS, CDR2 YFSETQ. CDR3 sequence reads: CASRKEDRGNSPLHF.

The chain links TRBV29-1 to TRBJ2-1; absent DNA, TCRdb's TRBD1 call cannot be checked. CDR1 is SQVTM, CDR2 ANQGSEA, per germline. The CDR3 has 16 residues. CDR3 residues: CSVESHDRLTYNEQFF.

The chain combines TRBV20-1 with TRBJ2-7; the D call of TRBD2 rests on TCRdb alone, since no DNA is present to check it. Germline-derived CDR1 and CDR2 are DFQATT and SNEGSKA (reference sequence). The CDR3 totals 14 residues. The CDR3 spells CSARGLANSCEQYF.

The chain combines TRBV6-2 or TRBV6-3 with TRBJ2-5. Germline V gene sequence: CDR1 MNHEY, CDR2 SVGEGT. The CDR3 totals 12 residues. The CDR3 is CASRIGQETQYF.

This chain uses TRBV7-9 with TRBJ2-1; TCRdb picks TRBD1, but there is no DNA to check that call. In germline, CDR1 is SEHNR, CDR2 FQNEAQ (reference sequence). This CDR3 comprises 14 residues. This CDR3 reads CASSTGTEYNEQFF.

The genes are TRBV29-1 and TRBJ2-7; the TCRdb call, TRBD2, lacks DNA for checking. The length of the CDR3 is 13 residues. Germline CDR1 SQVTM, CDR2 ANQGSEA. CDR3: CSGGGLDLYEQYF.

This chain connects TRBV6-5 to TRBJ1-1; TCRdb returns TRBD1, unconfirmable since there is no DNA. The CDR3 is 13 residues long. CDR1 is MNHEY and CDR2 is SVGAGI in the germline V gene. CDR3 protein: CTSRQGIYTEAFF.

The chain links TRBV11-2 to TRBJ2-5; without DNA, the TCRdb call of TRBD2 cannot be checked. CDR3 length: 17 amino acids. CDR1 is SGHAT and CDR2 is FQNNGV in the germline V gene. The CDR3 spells CASSHGGGLVTQETQYF.

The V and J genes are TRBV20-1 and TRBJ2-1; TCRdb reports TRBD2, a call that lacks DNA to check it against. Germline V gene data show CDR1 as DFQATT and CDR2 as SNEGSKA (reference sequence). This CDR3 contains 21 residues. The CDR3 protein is CSARDTLEGASGSSSYNEQFF.

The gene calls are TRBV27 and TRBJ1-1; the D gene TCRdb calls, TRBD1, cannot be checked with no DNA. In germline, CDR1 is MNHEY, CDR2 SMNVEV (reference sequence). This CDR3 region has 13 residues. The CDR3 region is CASSPAGWLEAFF.

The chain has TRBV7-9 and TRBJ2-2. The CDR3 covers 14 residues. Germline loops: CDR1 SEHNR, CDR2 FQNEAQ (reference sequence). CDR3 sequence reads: CASSQSENTGELFF.

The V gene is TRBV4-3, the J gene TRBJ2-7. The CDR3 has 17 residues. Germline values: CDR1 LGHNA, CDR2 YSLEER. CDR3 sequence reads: CASSQDLIRQSSYEQYF.

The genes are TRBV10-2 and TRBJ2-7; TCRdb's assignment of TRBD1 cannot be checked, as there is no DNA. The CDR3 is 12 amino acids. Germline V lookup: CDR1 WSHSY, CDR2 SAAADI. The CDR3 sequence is CASSADRAEQYF.